This TCR beta chain was documented in a study of STAT5B mutations in CD4+ large granular lymphocyte leukemia. The study, taken as a whole, reports: TRBV06-family usage was enriched in top patient clones (8/27) versus controls (2/35).

As for this clone: What it recognizes is unknown.

Per germline, CDR1 SGHTA and CDR2 FQGNSA. V was cut by 3 bases and J by 3 bases, with 15 bases left in between. The CDR3 spans 15 residues. Sequencing was at survey level. The table came from immunoSEQ multiplex PCR; TCRdb's copy has only in-frame clones and leaves some out. The sample records 20,000 to 25,000 clones, 60% to 80% being singletons. The TCR was taken from a human donor in good health. Sequencing used CD4+ T cells from blood buffy coats. This chain joins TRBV7-2 and TRBJ2-7, with a weak D call TRBD2 (7 bases). DNA of the CDR3: TGTGCCAGCAGCTTTCAGGGCGGGGGCTACTACGAGCAGTACTTC. Its translation is CASSFQGGGYYEQYF.